This T cell receptor beta chain emerged from a study of OX40 agonist ivuxolimab in advanced cancers. Overall study: Age averaged around 60 years (range roughly 20 to 90), and around 78% were male. Study-wide results and caveats: At doses 0.1 to 3.0 mg/kg, CD4+ and CD8+ clones expanded. Expanded peripheral T cell antigen specificity was not determined.

As for this clone: Its cognate antigen is unknown.

TCRdb's table, derived via immunoSEQ multiplex PCR, lists solely in-frame clones and lacks some. The repertoire holds roughly 28,000 clones, with about 90% as singletons. This CDR3 has 16 residues. The V gene lost 4 bases and the J gene lost 4 bases, with 20 bases spanning the gap. Germline loops: CDR1 MNHNS, CDR2 SASEGT. The receptor was isolated from an adult with an advanced solid tumor such as melanoma, head and neck, liver or kidney cancer. The source was CD4+ or CD8+ T cells sorted from blood, collected in a trial of the OX40 agonist ivuxolimab. The chain uses TRBV6-1 and TRBJ2-7; D is possibly TRBD1 (6 bases). As DNA, the CDR3 is TGTGCCAGCAGTGTCCACCCAGGGGAAAATTTGTACGAGCAGTACTTC. This sequence encodes CASSVHPGENLYEQYF.